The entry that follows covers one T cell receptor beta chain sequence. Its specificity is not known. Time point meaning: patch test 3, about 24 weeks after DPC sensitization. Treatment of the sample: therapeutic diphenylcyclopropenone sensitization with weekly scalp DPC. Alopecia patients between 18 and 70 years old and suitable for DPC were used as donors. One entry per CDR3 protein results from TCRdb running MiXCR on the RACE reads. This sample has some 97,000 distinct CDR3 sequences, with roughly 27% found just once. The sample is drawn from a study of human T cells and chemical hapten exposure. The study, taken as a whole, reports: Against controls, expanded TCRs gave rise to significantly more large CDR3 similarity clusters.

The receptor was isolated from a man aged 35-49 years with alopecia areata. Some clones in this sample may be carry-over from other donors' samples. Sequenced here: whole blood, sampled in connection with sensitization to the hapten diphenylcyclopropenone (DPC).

CDR3 DNA: TGTGCCATCCGGGTAGGACAGGGGCAAGAGACCCAGTACTTC. It encodes CAIRVGQGQETQYF. The genes are TRBV2 and TRBJ2-5; 9 positions match TRBD1. The CDR3 is 14 amino acids. Germline V gene sequence: CDR1 SNHLY, CDR2 FYNNEI. V dropped 10 bases and J dropped 2; count of bases not matched to a gene: 8.